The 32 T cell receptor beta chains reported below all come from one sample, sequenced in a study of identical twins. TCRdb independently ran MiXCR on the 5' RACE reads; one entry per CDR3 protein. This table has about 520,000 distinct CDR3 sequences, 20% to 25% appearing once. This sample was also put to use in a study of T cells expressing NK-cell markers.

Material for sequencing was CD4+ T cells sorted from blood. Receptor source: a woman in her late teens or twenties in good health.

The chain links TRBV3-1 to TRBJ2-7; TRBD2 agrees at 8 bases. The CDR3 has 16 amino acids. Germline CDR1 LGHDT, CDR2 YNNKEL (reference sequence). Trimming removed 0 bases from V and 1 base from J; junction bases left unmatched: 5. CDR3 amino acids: CASSQEGTRISYEQYF. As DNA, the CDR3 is TGTGCCAGCAGCCAAGAGGGGACTAGGATTTCCTACGAGCAGTACTTC.

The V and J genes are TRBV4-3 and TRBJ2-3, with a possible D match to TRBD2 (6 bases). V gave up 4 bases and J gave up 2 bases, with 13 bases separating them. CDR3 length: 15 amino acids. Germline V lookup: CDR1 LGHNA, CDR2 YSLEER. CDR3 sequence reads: CASSPVGRDTDTQYF. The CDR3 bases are TGCGCCAGCAGCCCGGTAGGGCGGGACACAGATACGCAGTATTTT.

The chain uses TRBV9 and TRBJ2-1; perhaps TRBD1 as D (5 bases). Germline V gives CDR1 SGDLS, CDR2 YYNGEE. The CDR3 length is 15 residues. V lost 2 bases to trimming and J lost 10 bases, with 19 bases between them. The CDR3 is CASSVRVARSPEQFF. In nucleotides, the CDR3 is TGTGCCAGCAGCGTCAGGGTAGCCAGAAGCCCCGAGCAGTTCTTC.

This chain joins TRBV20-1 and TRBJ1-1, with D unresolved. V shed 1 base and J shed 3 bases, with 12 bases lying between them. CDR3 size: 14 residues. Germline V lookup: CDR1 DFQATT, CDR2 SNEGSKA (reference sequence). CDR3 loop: CSARAPGGYTEAFF. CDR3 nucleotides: TGCAGTGCTAGAGCCCCAGGAGGCTACACTGAAGCTTTCTTT.

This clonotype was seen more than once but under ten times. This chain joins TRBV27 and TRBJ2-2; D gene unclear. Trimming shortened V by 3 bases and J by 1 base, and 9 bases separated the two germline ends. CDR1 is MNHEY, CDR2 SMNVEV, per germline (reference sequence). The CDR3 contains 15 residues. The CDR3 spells CASSFRVLNTGELFF. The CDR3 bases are TGTGCCAGCAGTTTCCGGGTTTTGAACACCGGGGAGCTGTTTTTT.

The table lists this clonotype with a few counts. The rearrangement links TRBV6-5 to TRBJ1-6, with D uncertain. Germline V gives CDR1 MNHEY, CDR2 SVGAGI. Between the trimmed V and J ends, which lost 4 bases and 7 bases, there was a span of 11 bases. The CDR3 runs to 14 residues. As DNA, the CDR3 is TGTGCCAGCAGTTTCCCGGTCACAAATTCACCCCTCCACTTT. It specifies CASSFPVTNSPLHF.

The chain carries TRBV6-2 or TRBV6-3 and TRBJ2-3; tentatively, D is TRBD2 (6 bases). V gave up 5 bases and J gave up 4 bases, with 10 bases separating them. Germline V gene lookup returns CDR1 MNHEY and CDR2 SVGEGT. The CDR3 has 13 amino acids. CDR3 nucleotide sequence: TGTGCCAGCAGTCACCGACTAGCAGATACGCAGTATTTT. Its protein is CASSHRLADTQYF.

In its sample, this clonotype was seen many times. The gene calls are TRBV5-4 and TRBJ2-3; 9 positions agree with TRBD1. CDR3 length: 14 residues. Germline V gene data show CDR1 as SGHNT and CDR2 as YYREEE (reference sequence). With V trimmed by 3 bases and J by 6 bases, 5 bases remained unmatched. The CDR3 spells CASSSTGGGDTQYF. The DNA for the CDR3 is TGTGCCAGCAGCTCCACAGGGGGCGGGGATACGCAGTATTTT.

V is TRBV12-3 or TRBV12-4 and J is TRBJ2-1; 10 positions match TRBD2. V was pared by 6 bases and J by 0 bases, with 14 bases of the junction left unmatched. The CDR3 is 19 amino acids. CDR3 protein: CASSPFFSGRGSSYNEQFF. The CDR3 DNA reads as TGTGCCAGCAGCCCCTTTTTCAGCGGGAGGGGGAGCTCCTACAATGAGCAGTTCTTC.

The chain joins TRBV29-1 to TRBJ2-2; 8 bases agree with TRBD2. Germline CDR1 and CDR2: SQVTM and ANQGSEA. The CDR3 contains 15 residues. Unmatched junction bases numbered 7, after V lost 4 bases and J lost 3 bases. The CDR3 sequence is CSVGASGGYTGELFF. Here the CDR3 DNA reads TGCAGCGTTGGAGCGTCGGGAGGGTACACCGGGGAGCTGTTTTTT.

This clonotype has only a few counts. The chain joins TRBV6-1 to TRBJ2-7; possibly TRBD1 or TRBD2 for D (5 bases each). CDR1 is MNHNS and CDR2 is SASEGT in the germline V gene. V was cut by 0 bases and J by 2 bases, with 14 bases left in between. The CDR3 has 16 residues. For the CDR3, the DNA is TGTGCCAGCAGTGAAGCCTCCGGGACGGCGACCTACGAGCAGTACTTC. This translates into CASSEASGTATYEQYF.

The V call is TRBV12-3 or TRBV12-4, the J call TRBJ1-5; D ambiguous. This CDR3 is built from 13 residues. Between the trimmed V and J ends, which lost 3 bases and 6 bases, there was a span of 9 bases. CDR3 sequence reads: CASSFRLGQPQHF. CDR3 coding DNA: TGTGCCAGCAGTTTTCGACTCGGTCAGCCCCAGCATTTT.

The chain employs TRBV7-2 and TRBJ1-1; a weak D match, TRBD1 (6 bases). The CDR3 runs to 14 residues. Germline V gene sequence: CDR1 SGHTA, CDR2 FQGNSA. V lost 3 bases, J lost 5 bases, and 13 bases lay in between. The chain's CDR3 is CASSLGWTATEAFF. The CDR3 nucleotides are TGTGCCAGCAGCTTGGGTTGGACAGCGACTGAAGCTTTCTTT.

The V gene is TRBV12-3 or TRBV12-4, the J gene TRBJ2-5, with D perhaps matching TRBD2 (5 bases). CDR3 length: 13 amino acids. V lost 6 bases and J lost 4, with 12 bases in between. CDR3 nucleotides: TGTGCCAGCAGCTTCGACTATAGAGAGACCCAGTACTTC. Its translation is CASSFDYRETQYF.

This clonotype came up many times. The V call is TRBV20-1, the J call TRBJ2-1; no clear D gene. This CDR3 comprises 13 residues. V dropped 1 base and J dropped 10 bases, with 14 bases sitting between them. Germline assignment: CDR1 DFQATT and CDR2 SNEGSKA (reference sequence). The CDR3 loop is CSARVDGSWEQFF. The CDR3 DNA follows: TGCAGTGCTAGAGTAGACGGGTCTTGGGAGCAGTTCTTC.

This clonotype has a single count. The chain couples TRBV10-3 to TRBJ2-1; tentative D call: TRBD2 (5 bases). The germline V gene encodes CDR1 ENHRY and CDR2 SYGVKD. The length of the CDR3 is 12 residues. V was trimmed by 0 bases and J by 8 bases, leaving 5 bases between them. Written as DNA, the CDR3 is TGTGCCATCAGTGAGTCCGGGGATGAGCAGTTCTTC. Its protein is CAISESGDEQFF.

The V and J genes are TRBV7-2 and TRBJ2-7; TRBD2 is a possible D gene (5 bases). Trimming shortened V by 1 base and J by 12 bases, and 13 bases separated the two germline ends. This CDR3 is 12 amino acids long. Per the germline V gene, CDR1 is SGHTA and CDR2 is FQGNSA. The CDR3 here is CASSLGGLLGYF. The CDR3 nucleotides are TGTGCCAGCAGCTTAGGGGGTCTACTAGGGTACTTC.

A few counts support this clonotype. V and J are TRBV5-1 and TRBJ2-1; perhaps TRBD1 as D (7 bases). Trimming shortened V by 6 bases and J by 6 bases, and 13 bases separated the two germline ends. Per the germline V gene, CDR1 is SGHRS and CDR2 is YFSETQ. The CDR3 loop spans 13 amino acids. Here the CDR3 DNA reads TGCGCCAGCAACAGGCAGGGGGGCAATGAGCAGTTCTTC. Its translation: CASNRQGGNEQFF.

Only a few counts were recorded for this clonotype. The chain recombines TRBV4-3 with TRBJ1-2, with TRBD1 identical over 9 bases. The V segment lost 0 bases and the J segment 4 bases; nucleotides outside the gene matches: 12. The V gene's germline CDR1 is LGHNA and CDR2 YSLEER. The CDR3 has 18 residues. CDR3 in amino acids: CASSQDWRTGVSLYGYTF. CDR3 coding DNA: TGCGCCAGCAGCCAAGATTGGCGGACAGGGGTCTCCCTCTATGGCTACACCTTC.

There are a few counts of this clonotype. DNA of the CDR3: TGTGCCAGCAGTGGGGGACAGAGCCTCACGCAGTATTTT. Amino acids: CASSGGQSLTQYF. The chain joins TRBV2 to TRBJ2-3; the match to TRBD1 covers 7 bases. Looked up from germline, CDR1 is SNHLY and CDR2 is FYNNEI. CDR3 length: 13 amino acids. J was trimmed by 9 bases and V by 4 bases; bases with no gene match: 7.

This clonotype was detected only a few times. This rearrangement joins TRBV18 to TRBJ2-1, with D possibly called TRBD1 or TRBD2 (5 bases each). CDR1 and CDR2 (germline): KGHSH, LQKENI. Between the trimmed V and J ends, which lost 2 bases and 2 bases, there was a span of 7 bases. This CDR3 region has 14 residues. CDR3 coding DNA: TGTGCCAGCTCACCAGGGGGACCCTACAATGAGCAGTTCTTC. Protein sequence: CASSPGGPYNEQFF.

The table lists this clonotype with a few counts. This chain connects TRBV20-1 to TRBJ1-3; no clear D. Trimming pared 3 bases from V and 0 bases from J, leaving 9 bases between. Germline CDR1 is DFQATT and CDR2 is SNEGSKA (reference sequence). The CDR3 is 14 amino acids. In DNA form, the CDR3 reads TGCAGTGCTAGCGGGGAAAGCTCTGGAAACACCATATATTTT. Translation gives CSASGESSGNTIYF.

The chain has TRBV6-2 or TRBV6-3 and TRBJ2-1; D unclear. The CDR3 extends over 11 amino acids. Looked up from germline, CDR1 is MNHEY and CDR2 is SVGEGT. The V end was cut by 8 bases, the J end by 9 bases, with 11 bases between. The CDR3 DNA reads TGTGCCAGCGGTACTGGGGTTGAGCAGTTCTTC. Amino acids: CASGTGVEQFF.

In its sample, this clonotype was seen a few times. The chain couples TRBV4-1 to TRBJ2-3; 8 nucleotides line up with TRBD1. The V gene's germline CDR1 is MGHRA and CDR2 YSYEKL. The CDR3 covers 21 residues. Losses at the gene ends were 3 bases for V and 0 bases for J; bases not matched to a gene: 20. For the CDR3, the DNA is TGCGCCAGCAGCCATCTACTATATCCGGGACAGGTCCCTGGGAGCACAGATACGCAGTATTTT. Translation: CASSHLLYPGQVPGSTDTQYF.

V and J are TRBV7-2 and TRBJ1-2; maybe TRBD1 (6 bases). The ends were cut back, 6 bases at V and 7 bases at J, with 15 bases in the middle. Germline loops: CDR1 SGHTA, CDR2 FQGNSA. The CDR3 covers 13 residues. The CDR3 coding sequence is TGTGCCAGCAGAATTGGGGGCATCGGTGGCTACACCTTC. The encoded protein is CASRIGGIGGYTF.

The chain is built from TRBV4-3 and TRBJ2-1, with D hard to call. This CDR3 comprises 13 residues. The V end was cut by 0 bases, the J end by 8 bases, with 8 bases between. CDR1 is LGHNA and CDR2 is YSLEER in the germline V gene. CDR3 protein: CASSQDVVYEQFF. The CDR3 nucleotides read TGCGCCAGCAGCCAAGATGTGGTTTATGAGCAGTTCTTC.

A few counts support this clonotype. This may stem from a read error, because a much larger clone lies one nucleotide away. The CDR3 spells CASSFERNYGYTF. CDR3 DNA: TGTGCCAGCAGCTTTGAAAGAAACTATGGCTACACCTTC. The V gene is TRBV7-9, the J gene TRBJ1-2; D call uncertain. The CDR3 consists of 13 residues. The germline CDR1 and CDR2 sequences are SEHNR and FQNEAQ (reference sequence). V was pared by 3 bases and J by 2 bases, with 7 bases between.

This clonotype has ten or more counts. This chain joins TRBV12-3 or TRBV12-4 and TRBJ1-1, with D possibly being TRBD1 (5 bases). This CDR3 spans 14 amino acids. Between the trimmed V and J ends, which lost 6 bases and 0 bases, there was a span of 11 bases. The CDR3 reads CASRQGRMNTEAFF. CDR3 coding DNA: TGTGCCAGCAGGCAGGGTCGTATGAACACTGAAGCTTTCTTT.

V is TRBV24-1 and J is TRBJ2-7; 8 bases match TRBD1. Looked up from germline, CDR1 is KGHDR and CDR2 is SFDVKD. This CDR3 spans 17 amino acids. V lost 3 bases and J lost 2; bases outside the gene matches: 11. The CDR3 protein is CATSDHWTGSTPYEQYF. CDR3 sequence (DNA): TGTGCCACCAGTGATCACTGGACAGGGTCCACCCCCTACGAGCAGTACTTC.

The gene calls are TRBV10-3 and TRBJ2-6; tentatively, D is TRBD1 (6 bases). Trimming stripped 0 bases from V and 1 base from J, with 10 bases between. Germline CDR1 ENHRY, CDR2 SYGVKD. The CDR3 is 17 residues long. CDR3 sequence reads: CAISESTGISGANVLTF. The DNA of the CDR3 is TGTGCCATCAGTGAGTCTACAGGGATTTCTGGGGCCAACGTCCTGACTTTC.

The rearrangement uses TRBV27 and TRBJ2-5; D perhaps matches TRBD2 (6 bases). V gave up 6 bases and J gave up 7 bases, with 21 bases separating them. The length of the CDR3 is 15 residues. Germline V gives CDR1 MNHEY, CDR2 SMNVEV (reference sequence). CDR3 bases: TGTGCCAGCAGAACCTCAATCGGGAGCCCGGGGACCCAGTACTTC. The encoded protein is CASRTSIGSPGTQYF.

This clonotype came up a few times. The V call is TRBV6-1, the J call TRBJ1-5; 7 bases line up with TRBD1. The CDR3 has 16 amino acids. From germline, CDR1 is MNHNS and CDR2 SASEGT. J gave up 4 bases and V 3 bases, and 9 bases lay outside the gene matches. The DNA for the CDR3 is TGTGCCAGCAGTGATAGCCGGGACAGAAGAAATCAGCCCCAGCATTTT. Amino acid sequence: CASSDSRDRRNQPQHF.